This TCR beta chain comes out of a study of response to subunit inactivated influenza vaccine. Trimming shortened V by 4 bases and J by 6 bases, and 14 bases separated the two germline ends. Germline V gives CDR1 SGHRS, CDR2 YFSETQ. The CDR3 runs to 14 residues. TCRdb re-analysed the RT-PCR reads in MiXCR, keeping a single row per CDR3 protein. The sample lists fewer than 700,000 distinct CDR3 sequences; 10% to 15% were seen once. This material consisted of PBMCs from blood, taken about 40 days after vaccination. The clonotype was recovered from a man aged 50 to 60 who received an inactivated influenza vaccine. The chain joins TRBV5-1 to TRBJ2-1, with TRBD1 as a possible D gene (5 bases). The CDR3 DNA reads TGCGCCAGCAGCCGCGCTCCAGGGATCAATGAGCAGTTCTTC. Amino acids: CASSRAPGINEQFF.